The entry below gives a single T cell receptor beta chain sequence along with its context. Germline V CDR1 and CDR2: SGDLS, YYNGEE. This CDR3 is built from 15 residues. The ends were cut back, 4 bases at V and 2 bases at J, with 13 bases in the middle. Only in-frame clones appear in the TCRdb table, and some are missing; sequencing was by immunoSEQ multiplex PCR. The data hold around 140,000 clones, with approximately 94% observed a single time. The source of the sample is a study of control samples from healthy donors and cancer patients. The receptor comes from a man aged 18 to 29 in good health. Specimen: blood. This rearrangement joins TRBV9 to TRBJ2-1, with D possibly being TRBD1 or TRBD2 (6 bases each). DNA for the CDR3: TGTGCCAGCAGCACGCGAGGGGGGCCCTACAATGAGCAGTTCTTC. This codes for CASSTRGGPYNEQFF.